This TCR beta chain was captured in a study of response to subunit inactivated influenza vaccine. Whole-study findings and limits: The authors suggested that few new T cells are recruited per seasonal influenza vaccination.

TCRdb re-called the RT-PCR reads with MiXCR, one entry per CDR3 protein. Among about 520,000 distinct CDR3 sequences listed, roughly 25% were seen once. This CDR3 is built from 12 residues. V lost 3 bases to trimming and J lost 6 bases, with 5 bases between them. Per the germline V gene, CDR1 is SGHTA and CDR2 is FQGNSA. This clonotype was picked up a small number of times. The antigen is undetermined. This clonotype was obtained from a man in his forties or fifties who received an inactivated influenza vaccine. This chain connects TRBV7-2 to TRBJ2-2; no firm D call. Sequences were derived from CD4+ T cells sorted from PBMCs, sampled about 5 days after vaccination. The CDR3, as DNA: TGTGCCAGCAGCTTTAACTCCGGGGAGCTGTTTTTT. It codes for CASSFNSGELFF.